This T cell receptor (beta chain) was documented in a study of T cell responses to AZD1222 COVID-19 vaccine. The data were produced by immunoSEQ multiplex PCR, yet TCRdb's version contains in-frame clones alone and is incomplete. This table holds around 160,000 clones, 92% found once. Notes on the study in general: The CD4 TCRs associated with vaccination extended across spike and predominated at 160-218 and 743-854. Researchers took repertoire samples only after the peak T cell response had come. Just a handful of AZD1222 recipients were seropositive at baseline.

Trimming cost V 6 bases and J 5 bases, with 10 bases left between them. This CDR3 comprises 12 residues. Looked up from germline, CDR1 is MNHEY and CDR2 is SVGEGT. This clone has only one observation. The antigen is undetermined. Sequenced here: peripheral blood, sampled 28 days after the second AZD1222 dose. The receptor comes from an adult who received the AZD1222 COVID-19 vaccine. The genes are TRBV6-2 or TRBV6-3 and TRBJ1-2; D might be TRBD1 (5 bases). CDR3 bases: TGTGCCAGCAGCCATGACAGTTATGGCTACACCTTC. It translates to CASSHDSYGYTF.